The 2 T cell receptor beta chains given below trace back to one sample, sequenced in a study of shared clonotypes between healthy human individuals. The assay was immunoSEQ multiplex PCR, and TCRdb's table has in-frame clones only and misses some. The sample shows around 2,000,000 clones, about 95% of them seen only once. Positively selected for CCR7, the CD45RO-negative cells used as naive CD8 cells excluded terminally differentiated effector memory CD45RA+ cells. The sample consisted of naive CD8+ T cells sorted from blood. Source of these receptors: a man aged 18 to 30 in good health.

The chain carries TRBV27 and TRBJ2-1; 8 bases agree with TRBD2. Germline loops: CDR1 MNHEY, CDR2 SMNVEV (reference sequence). With V trimmed by 5 bases and J by 2 bases, 8 bases remained unmatched. The CDR3 sequence is 16 residues long. In nucleotides, the CDR3 is TGTGCCAGCAGTCTCCTCAGCGGGAGCGCCTACAATGAGCAGTTCTTC. Translated: CASSLLSGSAYNEQFF.

The chain couples TRBV4-1 to TRBJ2-7; TRBD2 agrees at 7 bases. Trimming at V came to 0 bases and at J to 5 bases, leaving 4 bases not matched to a gene. CDR1 is MGHRA and CDR2 is YSYEKL in the germline V gene. The CDR3 is made up of 14 amino acids. In nucleotides, the CDR3 is TGCGCCAGCAGCCAAGATGGTGGGGGGGACGAGCAGTACTTC. Protein: CASSQDGGGDEQYF.